This T cell receptor (beta chain) emerged from a study of CXCR3-negative and CXCR3-positive naive CD8 T cells. The wider study: Summed over all libraries, TRB reads came to about 140 million, with about 1.5 +/- 0.3 million per library.

The CDR3 consists of 16 residues. CD45RO-CCR7+CD27+CD95- defined naive CD8+ T cells. With UMI labels, 5' RACE was used to prepare the TRB cDNA libraries. Reprocessing the 5' RACE reads, TCRdb reports a single entry for every CDR3 protein and omits DNA. The table for this sample gives 150,000 to 180,000 distinct CDR3 sequences. Notes on this clonotype: Its antigen remains unknown.

Whole-study findings and limits: Naive CXCR3-positive cells had TRB CDR3s more hydrophobic than those of CXCR3-negative naive cells. Memory CD8+ T cell repertoires were far less diverse than both naive subsets. Similar levels of surface CD5 were seen between naive subsets; TCR strength was inferred from TRB CDR3 properties.

Sequencing used naive CXCR3+ CD8+ T cells from blood. Subset given: CD45RO-CCR7+CD27+CD95- naive CD8+ T cells expressing CXCR3 (TNR3+). The chain couples TRBV12-3 or TRBV12-4 to TRBJ1-1; TCRdb selects TRBD1, and the lack of DNA leaves this call unchecked. The receptor was derived from a human donor in good health. Some clones in this sample may be carry-over from other donors' samples. The CDR3 sequence is CASSGDRGHVNTEAFF.